This T cell receptor beta chain stems from a study of early T cells in non-severe SARS-CoV-2 infection. The CDR3 is 16 amino acids. From germline, CDR1 is SGHAT and CDR2 FQNNGV. V was clipped by 7 bases and J by 3 bases; unmatched bases: 15. TCRdb re-derived calls from the 5' RACE reads in MiXCR, one entry per CDR3 protein. The profile covers approximately 68,000 distinct CDR3 sequences, with 10% appearing a single time and less than 10% taken by the ten largest. Sequenced material: whole blood, taken at baseline. This TCR derives from an adult who was a healthcare worker with PCR-confirmed SARS-CoV-2 infection or an uninfected control (not recorded which). This rearrangement joins TRBV11-2 to TRBJ2-7, with 7 bases aligning to TRBD1. Here the CDR3 reads CASTNPSGTDFYEQYF. For the CDR3, the DNA is TGTGCCAGCACCAACCCATCCGGGACAGACTTCTACGAGCAGTACTTC.